A single sample gave rise to the 14 T cell receptor beta chains below, sequenced in a study of blood T cell repertoires in COVID-19. Profiled with immunoSEQ multiplex PCR; TCRdb holds only in-frame clones, not every one. The sample comprises 130,000 to 150,000 clones, 85% to 90% of which are singletons, and more than 3.5% rests with the top ten. The specimen was peripheral blood. The receptors here all came from a woman aged 40 to 55 with acute or convalescent COVID-19.

The genes are TRBV7-8 and TRBJ1-1; TRBD1 might be the D (5 bases). The CDR3 loop spans 14 amino acids. Germline V lookup: CDR1 SGHVS, CDR2 FQNEAQ. Trimming shortened V by 3 bases and J by 5 bases, and 13 bases separated the two germline ends. The CDR3 DNA sequence: TGTGCCAGCAGCTTGGGGGGTTCAGGGACTGAAGCTTTCTTT. Protein sequence: CASSLGGSGTEAFF. Looking up the rest from reference TRBV7-8 and TRBJ1-1 gives the full variable domain: GAGVSQSPRYKVAKRGQDVALRCDPISGHVSLFWYQQALGQGPEFLTYFQNEAQLDKSGLPSDRFFAERPEGSVSTLKIQRTQQEDSAVYLCASSLGGSGTEAFFGQGTRLTVV.

The chain is built from TRBV29-1 and TRBJ1-2; TRBD1 is a possible D gene (5 bases). V lost 0 bases and J lost 4, with 21 bases in between. Germline lookup yields CDR1 SQVTM and CDR2 ANQGSEA. The CDR3 runs to 17 residues. The CDR3 loop is CSVEDRGYPSAVYGYTF. Written as DNA, the CDR3 is TGCAGCGTTGAAGATCGGGGGTATCCGTCGGCGGTCTATGGCTACACCTTC.

The genes are TRBV18 and TRBJ1-4; TRBD1 agrees at 7 bases. This CDR3 has 13 residues. V was pared by 4 bases and J by 5 bases, with 1 base of the junction left unmatched. The germline CDR1 and CDR2 sequences are KGHSH and LQKENI. The CDR3 here is CASSQGANEKLFF. CDR3 nucleotide sequence: TGTGCCAGCTCACAGGGGGCGAATGAAAAACTGTTTTTT.

The chain links TRBV5-1 to TRBJ2-5; 7 nucleotides line up with TRBD1. CDR1 SGHRS and CDR2 YFSETQ come from the germline V gene. There are 14 residues in the CDR3. The ends lost 0 bases at V and 2 bases at J; junction bases unmatched: 1. The CDR3 spells CASSLAGQQETQYF. CDR3 in DNA: TGCGCCAGCAGCTTGGCGGGACAGCAAGAGACCCAGTACTTC.

This chain connects TRBV28 to TRBJ1-5; 10 bases match TRBD1. The CDR3 runs to 20 residues. V lost 3 bases, J lost 2 bases, and 16 bases stayed unmatched. Germline V gene data show CDR1 as MDHEN and CDR2 as SYDVKM. The CDR3 reads CASSFSTGTGVWGGNQPQHF. Written as DNA, the CDR3 is TGTGCCAGCAGTTTTTCGACCGGGACAGGGGTTTGGGGGGGCAATCAGCCCCAGCATTTT.

The chain joins TRBV6-9 to TRBJ1-5; 9 bases match TRBD1. From germline, CDR1 is MNHGY and CDR2 SVAAGI. The V segment lost 1 base and the J segment 6 bases; nucleotides outside the gene matches: 16. The CDR3 runs 19 residues. The CDR3 sequence: CASSYCTINRGRYGQPQHF. CDR3 DNA: TGTGCCAGCAGTTATTGCACCATTAACAGGGGGCGGTATGGTCAGCCCCAGCATTTT.

This chain joins TRBV5-1 and TRBJ1-2; 8 bases match TRBD1. V shed 5 bases, J shed 6 bases, and the junction held 6 bases outside the gene matches. The germline V gene has CDR1 SGHRS and CDR2 YFSETQ. CDR3 length equals 13 residues. The CDR3: CASSFQGADGYTF. In DNA, the CDR3 is TGCGCCAGCAGTTTTCAGGGGGCGGATGGCTACACCTTC.

The chain couples TRBV9 to TRBJ1-4, with 7 bases lining up with TRBD1. J lost 6 bases, V lost 4 bases, and 9 bases had no gene match. Germline CDR1 SGDLS, CDR2 YYNGEE. The length of the CDR3 is 15 residues. The CDR3 DNA reads TGTGCCAGCAGCTCCAGTGGCAGGGGGGATGAAAAACTGTTTTTT. It translates to CASSSSGRGDEKLFF.

Only one count was recorded for this clone. This sequence joins TRBV6-6 and TRBJ2-5; 7 nucleotides match TRBD1. The CDR3 is 16 amino acids. Germline V lookup: CDR1 MNHNY, CDR2 SVGAGI (reference sequence). V shed 0 bases, J shed 7 bases, and the junction held 11 bases outside the gene matches. CDR3 sequence (DNA): TGTGCCAGCAGTTACTCGTTGACAGGGAAATTCGGGACCCAGTACTTC. It codes for CASSYSLTGKFGTQYF.

The rearrangement joins TRBV4-1 to TRBJ2-1; 8 nucleotides match TRBD2. Germline CDR1 is MGHRA and CDR2 is YSYEKL. Trimming removed 1 base from V and 0 bases from J; junction bases left unmatched: 8. This CDR3 comprises 18 residues. CDR3 in amino acids: CASSQVDLGLASYNEQFF. The CDR3 DNA follows: TGCGCCAGCAGCCAAGTGGACCTTGGACTAGCCTCCTACAATGAGCAGTTCTTC.

A single count supports this clone. This chain joins TRBV4-3 and TRBJ2-2, with unresolved D. The CDR3 contains 13 residues. Germline CDR1 and CDR2: LGHNA and YSLEER. V was clipped by 1 base and J by 8 bases, with 8 bases between them. CDR3 residues: CASSQGDGGELFF. The CDR3 DNA follows: TGCGCCAGCAGCCAAGGCGACGGGGGGGAGCTGTTTTTT.

V gene TRBV6-2 or TRBV6-3 combines with J gene TRBJ2-1; TRBD1 might be the D (6 bases). The V end lost 0 bases, the J end lost 9 bases, and 21 bases lay between the germline ends. Germline V gives CDR1 MNHEY, CDR2 SVGEGT. The CDR3 is 17 residues long. The CDR3 reads CASSYSRSGPQGSEQFF. CDR3 DNA: TGTGCCAGCAGTTACTCGAGGTCAGGGCCACAGGGTAGTGAGCAGTTCTTC.

The chain combines TRBV5-1 with TRBJ2-7, with 8 bases lining up with TRBD2. The CDR3 covers 16 residues. Germline V gene sequence: CDR1 SGHRS, CDR2 YFSETQ. With 0 bases clipped from V and 2 bases from J, the junction kept 7 bases outside the gene matches. The DNA of the CDR3 is TGCGCCAGCAGCTTGGATCGGGCGGGGGGTCCCTACGAGCAGTACTTC. It codes for CASSLDRAGGPYEQYF.

The rearrangement uses TRBV3-1 (or the pseudogene TRBV3-2) and TRBJ1-2; D is undetermined. The CDR3 totals 14 residues. Germline CDR1 is LGHDT and CDR2 is YNNKEL (reference sequence). V was pared by 5 bases and J by 2 bases, with 12 bases between. DNA for the CDR3: TGTGCCAGCAGCATTATTACAGAAAACTATGGCTACACCTTC. This gives the protein CASSIITENYGYTF.